A single sample is the source of the 4 T cell receptor beta chains below, sequenced in a study of shared clonotypes between healthy human individuals (TCRdb year 2020). The library was built by means of the immunoSEQ multiplex PCR assay. TCRdb obtained this table from immuneACCESS and retained in-frame rearrangements with V and J assigned. These tables miss some clones; where compared with another copy, unresolved V genes account for less than half of the shortfall, and the remainder is unexplained. The sample yields 2 million or so clones; 85% to 95% were counted once. About 0.13% of the sample lies in the top ten. The sample comprised naive CD4+ T cells sorted from blood. The cell subset or site label, as the study defines it: CD45RA+ positively selected. The receptor set was obtained from a man aged 18 to 29 in good health.

The chain joins TRBV10-1 to TRBJ2-3, with a weak D call TRBD1 (5 bases). The CDR3 spans 14 residues. Trimming left V 3 bases short and J 4 bases short, with 11 bases between. Per germline, CDR1 WNHNN and CDR2 SYGVQD (reference sequence). The CDR3 region is CASSDISRADTQYF. CDR3 sequence (DNA): TGCGCCAGCAGTGACATTAGCAGGGCAGATACGCAGTATTTT.

The chain is built from TRBV7-2 and TRBJ1-5; TRBD1 might be the D (6 bases). The V gene's germline CDR1 is SGHTA and CDR2 FQGNSA. Trimming cost V 5 bases and J 5 bases, with 13 bases left between them. CDR3 size: 14 residues. The CDR3 here is CASSPGGAYQPQHF. CDR3 bases: TGTGCCAGCAGCCCTGGGGGGGCTTATCAGCCCCAGCATTTT.

The rearrangement joins TRBV5-6 to TRBJ2-3; D unclear. Germline-derived CDR1 and CDR2 are SGHDT and YYEEEE. This CDR3 is built from 11 residues. Trimming cost V 1 base and J 6 bases, with 3 bases left between them. In nucleotides, the CDR3 is TGTGCCAGCAGCTTGATGGATACGCAGTATTTT. Residues: CASSLMDTQYF.

This clone has a single count. The V and J genes are TRBV7-8 and TRBJ1-2; the D is unclear. Germline V gives CDR1 SGHVS, CDR2 FQNEAQ. The CDR3 extends over 13 amino acids. Between the trimmed V and J ends, which lost 1 base and 5 bases, there was a span of 8 bases. The CDR3 bases are TGTGCCAGCAGCTTAGGGGTAGTGTATGGCTACACCTTC. Protein: CASSLGVVYGYTF.